This T cell receptor beta chain was recorded in a study of T cells after somatic rescue of genetic block. Here immunoSEQ multiplex PCR was the method, and the copy in TCRdb shows in-frame clones only, minus some. The sample yields under 150,000 clones, approximately 90% seen once. This clone was detected only a few times. The V end lost 0 bases, the J end lost 8 bases, and 7 bases lay between the germline ends. Germline loops: CDR1 SGHDN, CDR2 FVKESK. CDR3 length: 12 amino acids. The J gene is TRBJ1-1, the V gene TRBV14; TRBD1 might be the D (6 bases). The material sequenced was peripheral blood mononuclear cells (PBMCs). This clonotype was sampled from a young woman. The CDR3 reads CASSQEGGEAFF. For the CDR3, the DNA is TGTGCCAGCAGCCAAGAAGGGGGGGAAGCTTTCTTT.